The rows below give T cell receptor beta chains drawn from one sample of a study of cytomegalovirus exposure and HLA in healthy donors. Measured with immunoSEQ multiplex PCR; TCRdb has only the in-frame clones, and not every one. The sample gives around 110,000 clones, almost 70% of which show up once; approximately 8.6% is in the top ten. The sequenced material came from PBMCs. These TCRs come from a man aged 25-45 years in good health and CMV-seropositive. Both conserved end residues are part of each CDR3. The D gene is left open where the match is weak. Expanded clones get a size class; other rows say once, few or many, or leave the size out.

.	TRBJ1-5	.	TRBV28	TGTGCCAGCAGGGCTAATCAGCCCCAGCATTTT	CASRANQPQHF
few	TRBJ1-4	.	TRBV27	TGTGCCAGCAGTTTCAGGGGATGGAATGAAAAACTGTTTTTT	CASSFRGWNEKLFF
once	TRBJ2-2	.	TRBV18	TGTGCCAGCTCACCATTCGACCCGGGTCTCACCGGGGAGCTGTTTTTT	CASSPFDPGLTGELFF
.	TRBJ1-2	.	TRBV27	TGTGCCAGCAGTTACCAGGGACAAGGCCACACCTTC	CASSYQGQGHTF
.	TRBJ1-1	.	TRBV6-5	TGTGCCAGCGGATTGCGCAGGGGCACTGAAGCTTTCTTT	CASGLRRGTEAFF
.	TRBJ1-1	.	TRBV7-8	TGTGCCAGCAGCTTCCCAGGGACTGAAGCTTTCTTT	CASSFPGTEAFF
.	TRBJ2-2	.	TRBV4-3	TGCGCCAGCAGCCAAGTCTTCGGAACAGGGCGGGTGGGGGAGCTGTTTTTT	CASSQVFGTGRVGELFF
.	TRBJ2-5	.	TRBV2	TGTGCCAGCGCGGGACAGAACACCCAAGAGACCCAGTACTTC	CASAGQNTQETQYF
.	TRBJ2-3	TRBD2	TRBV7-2	TGTGCCAGCAGCTCCCCCTCCGGACTAGCGGGAAGAGATACGCAGTATTTT	CASSSPSGLAGRDTQYF
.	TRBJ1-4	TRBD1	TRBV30	TGTGCCTGGAGGGAGACAGGGGGAGGAGAAAAACTGTTTTTT	CAWRETGGGEKLFF
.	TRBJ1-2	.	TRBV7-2	TGTGCCAGCAGCTTAGCGCCAGGGCTGAGGACGAACTATGGCTACACCTTC	CASSLAPGLRTNYGYTF
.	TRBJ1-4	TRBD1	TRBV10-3	TGTGCCATCAGTCCCGGACGGGGACAGCCTAATGAAAAACTGTTTTTT	CAISPGRGQPNEKLFF
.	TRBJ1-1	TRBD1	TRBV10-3	TGTGCCATCAACCTTGGGACAGGGAGCACTGAAGCTTTCTTT	CAINLGTGSTEAFF
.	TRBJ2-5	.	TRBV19	TGTGCCAGTAGTATAGCCCTGGGCCTCCAAGAGACCCAGTACTTC	CASSIALGLQETQYF
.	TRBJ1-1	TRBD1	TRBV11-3	TGTGCCAGCAGCCCGGACAGGGCACGTGGAAGCTCTGAAGCTTTCTTT	CASSPDRARGSSEAFF
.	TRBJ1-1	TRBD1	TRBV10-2	TGCGCCAGCAGTGTGACAGGGGGCCTGAACACTGAAGCTTTCTTT	CASSVTGGLNTEAFF
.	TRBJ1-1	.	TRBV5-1	TGCGCCAGCCGGCAGGACACTGAAGCTTTCTTT	CASRQDTEAFF
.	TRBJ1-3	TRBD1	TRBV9	TGTGCCAGCCCCGGGACAGGTGAGGGAAACACCATATATTTT	CASPGTGEGNTIYF
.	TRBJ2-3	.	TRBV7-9	TGTGCCAGCAGCCGTGGCACAGATACGCAGTATTTT	CASSRGTDTQYF
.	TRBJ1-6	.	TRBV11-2	TGTGCCAGCAGCTTAGAGGAGGGGAGCTCCTATAATTCACCCCTCCACTTT	CASSLEEGSSYNSPLHF
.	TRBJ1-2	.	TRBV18	TGTGCCAGCGCGACAGAGGCCTATGGCTACACCTTC	CASATEAYGYTF
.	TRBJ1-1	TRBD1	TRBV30	TGTGCCTGGACTCGGACAGGGGGGAACACTGAAGCTTTCTTT	CAWTRTGGNTEAFF
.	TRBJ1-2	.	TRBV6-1	TGTGCCAGCAGTGTCGCGCAGGATTACTATGGCTACACCTTC	CASSVAQDYYGYTF
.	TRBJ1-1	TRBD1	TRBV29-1	TGCAGCGCAGGGACAGTGGAGGAAGCTTTCTTT	CSAGTVEEAFF
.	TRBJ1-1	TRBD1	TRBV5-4	TGTGCCAGCAGCTTTGGTGCGGGACAGGGGGCTGAAGCTTTCTTT	CASSFGAGQGAEAFF
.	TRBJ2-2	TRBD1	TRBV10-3	TGTGCCATCCTCGTCAGGGACAGGGGGCTACCCGCGAACACCGGGGAGCTGTTTTTT	CAILVRDRGLPANTGELFF
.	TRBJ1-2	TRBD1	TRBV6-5	TGTGCCAACCTCAGGGGGCGCCCCCTGGGGGGTGGCTACACCTTC	CANLRGRPLGGGYTF
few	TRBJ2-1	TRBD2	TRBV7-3	TGTGCCAGCAGCTTGGGACTAGCGGGGGGCTCTTGGGATGAGCAGTTCTTC	CASSLGLAGGSWDEQFF
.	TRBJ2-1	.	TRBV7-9	TGTGCCAGCAGCTTGATCGGTGAAGAGCAGTTCTTC	CASSLIGEEQFF
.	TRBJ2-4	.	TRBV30	TGTGCCTGGAGTGCAAGCAGGGGAGCCAAAAACATTCAGTACTTC	CAWSASRGAKNIQYF
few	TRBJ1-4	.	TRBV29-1	TGCAGCGTCGGAAGGTTCTCAGGGGCTAGTAATGAAAAACTGTTTTTT	CSVGRFSGASNEKLFF
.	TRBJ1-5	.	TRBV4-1	TGCGCCAGCAGCCAAGACCTCGGTGCTCGCCCCCAGCATTTT	CASSQDLGARPQHF
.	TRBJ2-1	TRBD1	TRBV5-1	TGCGCCAGCAGCTTTCAGGGGGTCAATGAGCAGTTCTTC	CASSFQGVNEQFF
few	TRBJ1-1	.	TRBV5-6	TGTGCCAGCAGCTTGGAAGGGGCGAACACTGAAGCTTTCTTT	CASSLEGANTEAFF
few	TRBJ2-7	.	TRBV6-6	TGTGCCAGCAGTTCGACCTCAGGATTCTACGAGCAGTACTTC	CASSSTSGFYEQYF
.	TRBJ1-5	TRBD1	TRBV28	TGTGCCAGCAGTTTATTTGGAGGGGGCCAGCCCCAGCATTTT	CASSLFGGGQPQHF
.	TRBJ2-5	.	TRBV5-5	TGTGCCAGCATCCTTAGCGGACGGGAGGAGACCCAGTACTTC	CASILSGREETQYF
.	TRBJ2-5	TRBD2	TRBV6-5	TGTGCCAGCAGTTACTCTAGCGGGGGGGCCCAAGAGACCCAGTACTTC	CASSYSSGGAQETQYF
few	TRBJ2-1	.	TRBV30	TGTGCCTGGGAAAGGACAGGAGGGCCATATGGTGAGCAGTTCTTC	CAWERTGGPYGEQFF
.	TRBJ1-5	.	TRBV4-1	TGCGCCAGCAGCCAAGGGGGGGGGTCGCAGCCCCAGCATTTT	CASSQGGGSQPQHF
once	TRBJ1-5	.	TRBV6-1	TGTGCCAGCAGTGAAGGCGCGTTACAGCCCCAGCATTTT	CASSEGALQPQHF
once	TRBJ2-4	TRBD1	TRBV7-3	TGTGCCAGCAGCCCCGAGGGGGCCGGTGCCAAAAACATTCAGTACTTC	CASSPEGAGAKNIQYF
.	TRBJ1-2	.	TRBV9	TGTGCCAGCAGCGTTGGAGGGGACTTTGGCTACACCTTC	CASSVGGDFGYTF
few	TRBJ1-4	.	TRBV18	TGTGCCAGCTCACAGTATAACAGGCCTAATGAAAAACTGTTTTTT	CASSQYNRPNEKLFF
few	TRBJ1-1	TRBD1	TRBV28	TGTGCCAGCAGTCCACCGGGACAGGGGGCGAGAGAAGCTTTCTTT	CASSPPGQGAREAFF
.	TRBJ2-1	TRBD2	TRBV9	TGTGCCAGCAGCGTTGATCATAGCGGGACGTACAATGAGCAGTTCTTC	CASSVDHSGTYNEQFF
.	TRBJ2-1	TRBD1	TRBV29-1	TGCAGCGTTCGGACAGGGGGGGTTTCCAACTCCTACAATGAGCAGTTCTTC	CSVRTGGVSNSYNEQFF
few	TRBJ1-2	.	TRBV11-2	TGTGCCAGCAGCTTAGGATCTTCGGGGGTTGGGGATGGCTACACCTTC	CASSLGSSGVGDGYTF
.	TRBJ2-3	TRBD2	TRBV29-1	TGCAGCGTTCCCAACCGGCGGGGGGATACGCAGTATTTT	CSVPNRRGDTQYF
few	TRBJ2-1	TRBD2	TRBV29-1	TGCAGCGTCGGAGGGACTAGCGGGTACAATGAGCAGTTCTTC	CSVGGTSGYNEQFF
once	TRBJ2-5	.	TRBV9	TGTGCCAGCAGCATCTCCCACCAAGAGACCCAGTACTTC	CASSISHQETQYF
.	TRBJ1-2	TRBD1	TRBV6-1	TGTGCCAGCAGTGAAGCGTCAGATTGGGACAGGGACCTTGGCTACACCTTC	CASSEASDWDRDLGYTF
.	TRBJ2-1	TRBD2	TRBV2	TGTGCCAGCACCGGAGAAGCGGGGGGTGATGAGCAGTTCTTC	CASTGEAGGDEQFF
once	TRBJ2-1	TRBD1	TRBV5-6	TGTGCCAGCAGCTCCCAACGGACAGGGGGAAGGTACAATAAGCAGTTCTTC	CASSSQRTGGRYNKQFF
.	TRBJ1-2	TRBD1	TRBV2	TGTGCCAGCAAAGATGGAACAGGGGGCGGCTATGGCTACACCTTC	CASKDGTGGGYGYTF